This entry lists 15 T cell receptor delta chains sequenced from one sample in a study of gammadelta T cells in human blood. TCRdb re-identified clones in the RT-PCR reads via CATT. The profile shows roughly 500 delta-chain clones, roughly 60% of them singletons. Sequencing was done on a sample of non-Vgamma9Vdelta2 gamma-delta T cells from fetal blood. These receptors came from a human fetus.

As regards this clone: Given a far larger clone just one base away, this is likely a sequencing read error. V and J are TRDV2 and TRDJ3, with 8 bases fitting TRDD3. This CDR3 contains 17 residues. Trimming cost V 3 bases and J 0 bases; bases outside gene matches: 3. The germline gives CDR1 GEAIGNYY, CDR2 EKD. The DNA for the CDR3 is TGTGCCTGTGACCCTACTGGGGGCTCCTGGGACACCCGACAGATGTTTTTC. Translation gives CACDPTGGSWDTRQMFF.

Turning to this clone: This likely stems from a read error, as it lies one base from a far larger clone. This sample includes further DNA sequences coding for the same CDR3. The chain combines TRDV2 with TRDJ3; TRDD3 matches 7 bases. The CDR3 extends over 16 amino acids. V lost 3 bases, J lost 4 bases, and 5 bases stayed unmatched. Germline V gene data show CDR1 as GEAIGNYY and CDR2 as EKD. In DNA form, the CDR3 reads TGTGCCTGTGACTGGGGGAGCTCTTGGGACACCCGACAGATGTTTTTC. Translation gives CACDWGSSWDTRQMFF.

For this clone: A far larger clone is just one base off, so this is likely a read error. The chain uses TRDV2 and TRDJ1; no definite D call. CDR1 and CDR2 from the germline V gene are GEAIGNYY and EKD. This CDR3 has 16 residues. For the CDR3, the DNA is TGTGCCTGTGGCACCGGATTTAGGGGTTCCACCGATAAACTCATCTTT. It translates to CACGTGFRGSTDKLIF.

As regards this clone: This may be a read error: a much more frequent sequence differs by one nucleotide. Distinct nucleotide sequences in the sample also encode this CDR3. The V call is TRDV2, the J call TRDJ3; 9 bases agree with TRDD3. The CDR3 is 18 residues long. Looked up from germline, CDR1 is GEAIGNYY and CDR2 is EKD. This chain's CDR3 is CACDVLGESSWDTRQMFF. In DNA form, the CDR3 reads TGTGCTTGTGACGTACTGGGGGAGAGCTCCTGGGACACCCGACAGATGTTTTTC.

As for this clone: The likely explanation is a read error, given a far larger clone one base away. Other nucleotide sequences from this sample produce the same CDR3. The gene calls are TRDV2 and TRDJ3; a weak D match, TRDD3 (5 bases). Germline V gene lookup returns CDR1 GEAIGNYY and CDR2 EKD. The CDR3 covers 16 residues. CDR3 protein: CACDAIHSWDTRQMFF. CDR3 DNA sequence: TGTGCCTGTGACGCGATTCACTCCTGGGACACTCGACAGATGTTTTTC.

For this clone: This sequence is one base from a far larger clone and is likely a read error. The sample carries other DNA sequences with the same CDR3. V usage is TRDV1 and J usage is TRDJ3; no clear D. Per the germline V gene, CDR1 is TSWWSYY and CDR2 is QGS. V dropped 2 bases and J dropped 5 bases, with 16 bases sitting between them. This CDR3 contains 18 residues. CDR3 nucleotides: TGTGCTCTTGGGGAAAATTCTCCCGGGGCCAGGGACACCCGACAGATGTTTTTC. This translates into CALGENSPGARDTRQMFF.

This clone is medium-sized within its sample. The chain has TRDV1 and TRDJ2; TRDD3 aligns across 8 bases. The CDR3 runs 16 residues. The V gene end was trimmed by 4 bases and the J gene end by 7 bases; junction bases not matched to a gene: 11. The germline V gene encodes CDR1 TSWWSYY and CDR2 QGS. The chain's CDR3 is CALGALRTGGRAQLFF. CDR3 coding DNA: TGTGCTCTTGGGGCGCTCCGAACTGGGGGTCGAGCACAACTCTTCTTT.

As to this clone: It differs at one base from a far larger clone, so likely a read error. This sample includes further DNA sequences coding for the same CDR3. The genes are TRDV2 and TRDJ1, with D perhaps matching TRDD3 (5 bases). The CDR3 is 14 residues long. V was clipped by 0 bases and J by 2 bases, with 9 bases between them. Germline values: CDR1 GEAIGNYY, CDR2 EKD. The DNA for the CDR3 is TGTGCCTGTGACACCGGGGGGTATACCGATAAACTCATCTTT. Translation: CACDTGGYTDKLIF.

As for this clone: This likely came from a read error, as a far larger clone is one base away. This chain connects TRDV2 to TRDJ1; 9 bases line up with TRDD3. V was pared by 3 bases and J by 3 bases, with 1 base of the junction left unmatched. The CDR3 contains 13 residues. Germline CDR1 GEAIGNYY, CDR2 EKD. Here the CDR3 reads CACDAGGSDKLIF. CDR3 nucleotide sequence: TGTGCCTGTGACGCTGGGGGATCCGATAAACTCATCTTT.

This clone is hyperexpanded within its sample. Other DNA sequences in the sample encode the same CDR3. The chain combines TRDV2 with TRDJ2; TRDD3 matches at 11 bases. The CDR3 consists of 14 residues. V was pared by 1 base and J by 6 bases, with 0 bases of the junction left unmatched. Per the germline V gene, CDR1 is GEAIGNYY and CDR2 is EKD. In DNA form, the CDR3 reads TGTGCCTGTGACACTGGGGGATACGCAGCACAACTCTTCTTT. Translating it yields CACDTGGYAAQLFF.

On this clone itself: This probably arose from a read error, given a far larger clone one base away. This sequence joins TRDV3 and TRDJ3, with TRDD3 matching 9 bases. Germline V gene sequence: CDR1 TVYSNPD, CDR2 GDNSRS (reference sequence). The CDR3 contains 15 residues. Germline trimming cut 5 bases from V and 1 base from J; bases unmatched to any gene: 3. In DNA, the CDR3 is TGTGCCCTTACTGGGGGATCCTGGGACACCCGACAGATGTTTTTC. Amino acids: CALTGGSWDTRQMFF.

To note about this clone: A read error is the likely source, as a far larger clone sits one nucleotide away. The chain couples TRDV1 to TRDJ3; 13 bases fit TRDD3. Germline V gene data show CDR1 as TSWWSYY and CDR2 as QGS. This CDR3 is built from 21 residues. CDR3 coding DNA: TGTGCTCTTGGGGAACTGCCTAACTGGGGGATACGCTCCTGGGACACCCGACAGGTGTTTTTC. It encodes CALGELPNWGIRSWDTRQVFF.

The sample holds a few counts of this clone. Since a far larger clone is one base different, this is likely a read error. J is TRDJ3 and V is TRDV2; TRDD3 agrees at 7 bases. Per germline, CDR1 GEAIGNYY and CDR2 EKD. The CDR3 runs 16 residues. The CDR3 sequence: CACDWGSSWDARQMFF. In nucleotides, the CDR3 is TGTGCCTGTGACTGGGGGAGCTCCTGGGACGCCCGACAGATGTTTTTC.

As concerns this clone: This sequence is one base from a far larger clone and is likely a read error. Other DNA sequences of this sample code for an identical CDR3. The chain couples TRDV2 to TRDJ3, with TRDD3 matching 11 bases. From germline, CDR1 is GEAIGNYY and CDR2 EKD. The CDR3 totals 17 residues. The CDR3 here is CACDTGGYSWDTRQMFF. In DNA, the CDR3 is TGTGCCTGCGACACTGGGGGATACTCCTGGGACACCCGACAGATGTTTTTC.

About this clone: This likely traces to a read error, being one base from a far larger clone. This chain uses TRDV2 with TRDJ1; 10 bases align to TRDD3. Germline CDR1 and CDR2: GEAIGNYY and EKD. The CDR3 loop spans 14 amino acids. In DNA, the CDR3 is TGTGCCCGTGACACCGGGGGATACGCCGATAAACTCATCTTT. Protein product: CARDTGGYADKLIF.